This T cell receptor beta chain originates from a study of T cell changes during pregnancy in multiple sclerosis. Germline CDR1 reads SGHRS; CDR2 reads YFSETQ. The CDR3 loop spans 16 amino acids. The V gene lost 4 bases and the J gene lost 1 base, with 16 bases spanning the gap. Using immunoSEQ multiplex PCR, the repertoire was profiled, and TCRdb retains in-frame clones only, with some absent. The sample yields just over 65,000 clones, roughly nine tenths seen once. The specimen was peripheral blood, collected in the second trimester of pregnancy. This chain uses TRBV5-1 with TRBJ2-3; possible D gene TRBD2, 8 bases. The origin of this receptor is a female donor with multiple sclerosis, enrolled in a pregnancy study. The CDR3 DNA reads TGCGCCAGCAGCCCAGGGGGACTAGACGGCACAGATACGCAGTATTTT. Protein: CASSPGGLDGTDTQYF.